This T cell receptor beta chain comes out of a study of response to subunit inactivated influenza vaccine. Findings of the study overall: A suggestion made by the authors is that each seasonal influenza vaccination recruits few new T cells.

This clonotype showed up just a few times. Antigen: not known. TCRdb re-called the RT-PCR reads through MiXCR, storing one row per CDR3 protein. The data contain 650,000 to 700,000 distinct CDR3 sequences, 15% to 18% of them seen just once; the ten biggest clones take up approximately 10%. This CDR3 contains 17 residues. V gave up 5 bases and J gave up 0 bases; unmatched junction bases: 11. Germline CDR1 reads SEHNR; CDR2 reads FQNEAQ (reference sequence). The source material was PBMCs from blood, sampled about 11 days after vaccination. The chain uses TRBV7-9 and TRBJ2-3; 7 nucleotides align to TRBD2. This sequence was found in a man in his fifties or sixties who received an inactivated influenza vaccine. The CDR3 protein is CASSPFELATSTDTQYF. CDR3 nucleotides: TGTGCCAGCAGCCCATTTGAACTAGCGACTAGCACAGATACGCAGTATTTT.